The 30 T cell receptor beta chains presented below share a single source sample, sequenced in a study of coeliac disease. TCRdb's copy holds only in-frame clones and misses some; the assay was immunoSEQ multiplex PCR. The sample records fewer than 7,000 clones, about two thirds being singletons. The sequencing sample was made of lamina propria lymphocytes from the gut. Source of these receptors: a man younger than 40 with celiac disease.

V gene TRBV27 combines with J gene TRBJ2-4; 8 positions agree with TRBD1. V shed 2 bases and J 7 bases; nucleotides not matched to a gene: 4. Germline CDR1 reads MNHEY; CDR2 reads SMNVEV (reference sequence). The CDR3 is 14 amino acids. CDR3 DNA sequence: TGTGCCAGCAGTTTACTGGACAGGGCGAACATTCAGTACTTC. It yields the protein CASSLLDRANIQYF.

The chain carries TRBV7-2 and TRBJ2-5; D uncertain. The DNA matches TRBJ2-7 better at its end, which makes the J call doubtful. The length of the CDR3 is 9 residues. CDR1 is SGHTA and CDR2 is FQGNSA in the germline V gene. CDR3 protein: CAKFCEQYF. CDR3 nucleotides: TGTGCCAAGTTTTGCGAGCAGTACTTC.

This chain connects TRBV5-1 to TRBJ2-7, with 10 bases identical to TRBD2. CDR3 length: 15 residues. V shed 7 bases, J shed 7 bases, and the junction held 14 bases outside the gene matches. From germline, CDR1 is SGHRS and CDR2 YFSETQ. The DNA of the CDR3 is TGCGCCAGCGGACCCGGGACTAGCGATTCGGAAGAGCAGTACTTC. This encodes CASGPGTSDSEEQYF.

The genes are TRBV13 and TRBJ1-4; 7 bases line up with TRBD1. The CDR3 consists of 15 residues. Germline-derived CDR1 and CDR2 are PRHDT and FYEKMQ (reference sequence). V lost 5 bases and J lost 3; bases outside the gene matches: 6. Written as DNA, the CDR3 is TGTGCCAGCAGCGTCCGACAGGGTCCTAATGAAAAACTGTTTTTT. Amino acids: CASSVRQGPNEKLFF.

This clone turned up a few times. The chain combines TRBV18 with TRBJ2-2, with TRBD2 as a possible D gene (5 bases). The CDR3 totals 15 residues. CDR1 and CDR2 (germline): KGHSH, LQKENI. Trimming left V 0 bases short and J 6 bases short, with 11 bases between. The CDR3, as DNA: TGTGCCAGCTCACCACCGAGGGATGGCGCCGGGGAGCTGTTTTTT. Translated, it gives CASSPPRDGAGELFF.

The chain uses TRBV9 and TRBJ1-3, with 8 bases aligning to TRBD1. Unmatched junction bases numbered 8, after V lost 0 bases and J lost 3 bases. Per germline, CDR1 SGDLS and CDR2 YYNGEE. This CDR3 has 17 residues. CDR3 DNA: TGTGCCAGCAGCGTAGGGAACCCAGGGGGCGGTGGAAACACCATATATTTT. As protein: CASSVGNPGGGGNTIYF.

The gene calls are TRBV30 and TRBJ2-7; D is unresolved. Germline lookup yields CDR1 GTSNPN and CDR2 SVGIG (reference sequence). The V end lost 3 bases, the J end lost 2 bases, and 11 bases lay between the germline ends. The CDR3 loop spans 13 amino acids. As DNA, the CDR3 is TGTGCCTGGAGGACCGTGGGCACCTACGAGCAGTACTTC. As protein: CAWRTVGTYEQYF.

The CDR3 coding sequence is TGTGCCAGCAGCGTAGGTGTCACGCCTCAGAACTATGGCTACACCTTC. Translated, it gives CASSVGVTPQNYGYTF. The V gene is TRBV9, the J gene TRBJ1-2; D unresolved. Trimming stripped 0 bases from V and 2 bases from J, with 14 bases between. This CDR3 contains 16 residues. Per germline, CDR1 SGDLS and CDR2 YYNGEE.

The chain uses TRBV27 and TRBJ2-1, with 9 bases matching TRBD1. Germline V gene sequence: CDR1 MNHEY, CDR2 SMNVEV (reference sequence). This CDR3 is built from 12 residues. V shed 5 bases, J shed 12 bases, and the junction held 5 bases outside the gene matches. Here the CDR3 DNA reads TGTGCCAGCAGTCCACCGACAGGGGGGCAGTTCTTC. Amino acids: CASSPPTGGQFF.

This chain uses TRBV28 with TRBJ1-4; D is unresolved. Germline CDR1 reads MDHEN; CDR2 reads SYDVKM. CDR3 size: 17 residues. Trimming took 6 bases from V and 5 from J, leaving 22 bases between them. The CDR3 here is CASSPSDPAGHNEKLFF. The DNA of the CDR3 is TGTGCCAGCAGCCCCTCGGATCCGGCAGGCCACAATGAAAAACTGTTTTTT.

This clone has just one count. The chain couples TRBV18 to TRBJ2-5; 9 bases are shared with TRBD1. CDR3 length equals 17 residues. The germline V gene has CDR1 KGHSH and CDR2 LQKENI. Trimming at V came to 3 bases and at J to 2 bases, leaving 10 bases not matched to a gene. CDR3 in amino acids: CASSPGTGTMPQETQYF. CDR3 sequence (DNA): TGTGCCAGCTCACCCGGGACAGGGACCATGCCGCAAGAGACCCAGTACTTC.

The chain is built from TRBV7-3 and TRBJ2-2; the D gene is possibly TRBD2 (7 bases). V was cut by 3 bases and J by 0 bases, with 11 bases left in between. Germline lookup yields CDR1 SGHTA and CDR2 FQGTGA. This CDR3 contains 16 residues. CDR3 loop: CASSFGGRANTGELFF. CDR3 nucleotide sequence: TGTGCCAGCAGCTTCGGGGGGCGGGCGAACACCGGGGAGCTGTTTTTT.

In this sample, this clone turned up a few times. The V and J genes are TRBV14 and TRBJ2-4; 7 positions agree with TRBD1. CDR3 length: 16 residues. Losses at the gene ends were 4 bases for V and 2 bases for J; bases not matched to a gene: 8. CDR1 and CDR2 from the germline V gene are SGHDN and FVKESK. CDR3 in amino acids: CASSPTQGRTKNIQYF. The DNA for the CDR3 is TGTGCCAGCAGCCCAACACAGGGGCGGACCAAAAACATTCAGTACTTC.

V and J are TRBV5-1 and TRBJ2-2; TRBD2 aligns across 10 bases. The CDR3 length is 16 residues. J lost 4 bases, V lost 0 bases, and 3 bases had no gene match. Germline CDR1 is SGHRS and CDR2 is YFSETQ. CDR3 amino acids: CASSLVASGGTGELFF. The CDR3 DNA reads TGCGCCAGCAGCTTGGTGGCTAGCGGGGGCACCGGGGAGCTGTTTTTT.

On this clone: Mismatch with germline at one junction end may stem from a read error. V is TRBV5-6 and J is TRBJ2-5; 9 nucleotides align to TRBD1. Germline-derived CDR1 and CDR2 are SGHDT and YYEEEE. The CDR3 covers 15 residues. The CDR3: CASSSGTGTRETQHF. CDR3 DNA: TGTGCCAGCAGCAGCGGGACAGGGACGCGCGAGACCCAGCACTTC.

Sample share makes this clone large (0.1 to 1%). The chain couples TRBV18 to TRBJ2-6; TRBD1 matches 8 bases. With 3 bases clipped from V and 0 bases from J, the junction kept 10 bases outside the gene matches. Germline V lookup: CDR1 KGHSH, CDR2 LQKENI. This CDR3 comprises 19 residues. CDR3 DNA: TGTGCCAGCTCACCCGGAGGGACAGGTCTCCTCTCTGGGGCCAACGTCCTGACTTTC. Translation: CASSPGGTGLLSGANVLTF.

This clone has a single count. This chain uses TRBV18 with TRBJ1-4; 7 bases agree with TRBD1. Germline lookup yields CDR1 KGHSH and CDR2 LQKENI. The CDR3 totals 15 residues. Trimming cost V 4 bases and J 0 bases; bases outside gene matches: 2. CDR3: CASSLQGATNEKLFF. The CDR3 bases are TGTGCCAGCTCACTCCAGGGGGCAACTAATGAAAAACTGTTTTTT.

This chain connects TRBV7-9 to TRBJ2-5; TRBD2 matches 10 bases. Germline CDR1 reads SEHNR; CDR2 reads FQNEAQ (reference sequence). With 7 bases clipped from V and 4 bases from J, the junction kept 9 bases outside the gene matches. The CDR3 spans 15 residues. The CDR3 coding sequence is TGTGCCAGCACCCCGGGACTAGCGTTGAGAGAGACCCAGTACTTC. This encodes CASTPGLALRETQYF. Filled out from reference TRBV7-9 and TRBJ2-5, the complete variable domain reads DTGVSQNPRHKITKRGQNVTFRCDPISEHNRLYWYRQTLGQGPEFLTYFQNEAQLEKSRLLSDRFSAERPKGSFSTLEIQRTEQGDSAMYLCASTPGLALRETQYFGPGTRLLVL.

Remarks on this clone: This CDR3 is also generated by other DNA sequences in the sample. The chain uses TRBV5-1 and TRBJ2-2; TRBD2 aligns across 8 bases. V lost 1 base and J lost 3; bases outside the gene matches: 8. In germline, CDR1 is SGHRS, CDR2 YFSETQ. This CDR3 has 17 amino acids. The CDR3: CASSLHPGTSDTGELFF. The CDR3 region has the DNA TGCGCCAGCAGCTTGCACCCCGGGACTAGTGACACCGGGGAGCTGTTTTTT.

The CDR3 DNA reads TGCGCCAGCAGCCAGACGGACAGGGAGGATTCACCCCTCCACTTT. It translates to CASSQTDREDSPLHF. The genes are TRBV5-1 and TRBJ1-6; TRBD1 matches at 8 bases. The CDR3 is 15 amino acids. V was pared by 4 bases and J by 8 bases, with 8 bases of the junction left unmatched. Germline V gene sequence: CDR1 SGHRS, CDR2 YFSETQ.

CDR3 residues: CASTGSYEQYF. CDR3 nucleotides: TGCGCCAGTACTGGCTCCTACGAGCAGTACTTC. This chain joins TRBV10-2 and TRBJ2-7; no firm D call. The CDR3 runs 11 residues. Trimming left V 9 bases short and J 0 bases short, with 6 bases between. Germline lookup yields CDR1 WSHSY and CDR2 SAAADI.

The genes are TRBV5-1 and TRBJ2-5; 11 bases are a match to TRBD1. Germline CDR1 SGHRS, CDR2 YFSETQ. The ends lost 4 bases at V and 5 bases at J; junction bases unmatched: 13. This CDR3 is built from 17 residues. The CDR3, as DNA: TGCGCCAGCAGCCCGGGGACAGGGGGGATCCCTTGGGAGACCCAGTACTTC. It is translated as CASSPGTGGIPWETQYF.

The chain joins TRBV7-2 to TRBJ1-2; TRBD1 is a possible D gene (5 bases). The CDR3 runs to 15 residues. V was shortened by 5 bases and J by 7 bases, with 20 bases between the two germline ends. Germline CDR1 SGHTA, CDR2 FQGNSA. CDR3 protein: CASSPQDGTGAGYTF. Here the CDR3 DNA reads TGTGCCAGCAGCCCCCAAGACGGGACTGGAGCTGGCTACACCTTC.

The chain couples TRBV6-5 to TRBJ2-1, with TRBD2 as a possible D gene (6 bases). This CDR3 comprises 16 residues. Deletions cut 2 bases from V and 3 bases from J, with 14 bases between. The germline V gene has CDR1 MNHEY and CDR2 SVGAGI. The CDR3 region is CASSYARDSIYNEQFF. The CDR3 DNA reads TGTGCCAGCAGTTACGCCCGGGACTCCATCTACAATGAGCAGTTCTTC.

This chain links TRBV27 with TRBJ2-1, with D maybe TRBD2 (5 bases). Deletions cut 2 bases from V and 10 bases from J, with 9 bases between. Germline CDR1 is MNHEY and CDR2 is SMNVEV (reference sequence). The CDR3 contains 12 residues. The CDR3, as DNA: TGTGCCAGCAGTTTAGGAGGTACAGAGCAGTTCTTC. This encodes CASSLGGTEQFF.

The chain carries TRBV25-1 and TRBJ1-6; TRBD1 is a possible D gene (5 bases). Germline V gene lookup returns CDR1 MGHDK and CDR2 SYGVNS. V lost 1 base, J lost 10 bases, and 17 bases lay in between. The CDR3 is 16 residues long. The CDR3 nucleotides are TGTGCCAGCAGTGAATTTAACCGCGGGGCGAGCTCACCCCTCCACTTT. Translating gives CASSEFNRGASSPLHF.

Note on this clone: At one of its ends the junction is not consistent with the germline gene, which may arise from a read error. V is TRBV2 and J is TRBJ1-1, with TRBD1 matching over 9 bases. CDR3 length: 13 amino acids. Looked up from germline, CDR1 is SNHLY and CDR2 is FYNNEI. Here the CDR3 reads CASVGTGNTKAFF. The CDR3 nucleotides read TGTGCCAGCGTGGGGACAGGGAACACTAAAGCTTTCTTT.

The CDR3 here is CASSFGGSIRLQFF. The CDR3 DNA reads TGTGCCAGCAGCTTTGGCGGGAGCATACGTCTGCAGTTCTTC. The rearrangement uses TRBV7-2 and TRBJ2-1; 7 bases align to TRBD2. With 3 bases clipped from V and 12 bases from J, the junction kept 11 bases outside the gene matches. Germline CDR1 is SGHTA and CDR2 is FQGNSA. CDR3 length: 14 residues.

Turning to this clone: Other DNA sequences within the sample encode an identical CDR3. The J gene is TRBJ2-5, the V gene TRBV6-5; 10 bases are a match to TRBD1. Germline assignment: CDR1 MNHEY and CDR2 SVGAGI. The trim removed 2 bases at V and 3 bases at J, leaving 0 bases unmatched. CDR3 length: 14 residues. Here the CDR3 reads CASSYGTGEETQYF. The DNA for the CDR3 is TGTGCCAGCAGTTACGGGACAGGGGAAGAGACCCAGTACTTC.

Only a few counts were recorded for this clone. The chain uses TRBV6-1 and TRBJ2-7, with TRBD2 matching 10 bases. CDR1 MNHNS and CDR2 SASEGT come from the germline V gene. The CDR3 is 15 residues long. V dropped 4 bases and J dropped 3; count of bases not matched to a gene: 6. As DNA, the CDR3 is TGTGCCAGCAGTGTGCCGACTAGCGGGTTCTACGAGCAGTACTTC. Amino acids: CASSVPTSGFYEQYF.